In its sample, the clone carrying this T cell receptor (beta chain) was seen a few times. Its matching antigen is unknown. As for time point: persistent/refractory GD, antithyroid drugs over 5 years with positive TRAb. PBMC-derived RNA was used for the TCR library. These data come from a study of regulatory T cells in long-lasting Graves disease. Turning to the study itself: Positivity for TSH receptor antibodies plus over 5 years of antithyroid drugs meant persistent Graves' disease. Study-wide results and limits: Patients with persistent disease showed a bias toward TRBV28, TRBJ1-2 and TRBJ2-5. Peripheral blood, not thyroid tissue, was the sole material studied.

Germline CDR1 LNHDA, CDR2 SQIVND (reference sequence). The CDR3 length is 14 residues. J gave up 0 bases and V 3 bases, and 1 base lay outside the gene matches. Sequencing libraries for TCR beta were prepared with iRepertoire HTBI primers and Arm-PCR of CDR3 regions. TCRdb reanalysed the multiplex PCR reads using MiXCR and keeps one entry per CDR3 protein. The table records some 440,000 distinct CDR3 sequences, around 21% of them present only once. Sequenced material: peripheral blood mononuclear cells (PBMCs), taken when the disease was refractory, from a patient treated with antithyroid drugs. This chain links TRBV19 with TRBJ2-7, with 8 nucleotides matching TRBD1. The receptor's source is a female donor with Graves disease. CDR3 DNA: TGTGCCAGTAGTATGACAGGGGTCTCCTACGAGCAGTACTTC. Protein product: CASSMTGVSYEQYF.